The subject of this entry is one T cell receptor (beta chain). Germline V gene sequence: CDR1 LNHDA, CDR2 SQIVND (reference sequence). The CDR3 covers 14 residues. Trimming removed 2 bases from V and 2 bases from J, with 10 bases in between. This entry is derived from a study of control samples from healthy donors and cancer patients. The repertoire was sequenced with immunoSEQ multiplex PCR; TCRdb's copy has only in-frame clones and lacks some. The top ten clones hold around 23% of a sample with approximately 45,000 clones, roughly 90% of them seen once. This rearrangement joins TRBV19 to TRBJ2-7, with D possibly being TRBD2 (6 bases). This clonotype originated in a woman between 35 and 50 years old with head and neck cancer. The sample was PBMCs. Here the CDR3 DNA reads TGTGCCAGTAGTATATCTAGCGAGACCTACGAGCAGTACTTC. Amino acid sequence: CASSISSETYEQYF.